This TCR beta chain came from a study of cytomegalovirus exposure and HLA in healthy donors. On this clone itself: Antigen: not known.

The primer mix had 60 Vbeta and 13 Jbeta primers. Libraries were prepared by immunoSEQ multiplex PCR; TCRdb keeps only in-frame clonotypes and omits some of them. The sample has approximately 120,000 clones, less than 85% seen once. Study conclusions and caveats: It was likely that a cluster of highly shared sequence variants was a sequencing artifact.

This sequence was found in a female donor in good health and CMV-seronegative. What was sequenced was PBMCs.

In nucleotides, the CDR3 is TGTGCCAGCAGTGGTGGGAGGGTCTGGGGCTACACCTTC. Translation gives CASSGGRVWGYTF. The chain is built from TRBV2 and TRBJ1-2; D gene unclear. The CDR3 contains 13 residues. Per germline, CDR1 SNHLY and CDR2 FYNNEI. Trimming removed 4 bases at V and 8 bases at J, with 14 bases between.